This is a list of T cell receptor beta chains from one sample in a study of identical twins. TCRdb analysed the 5' RACE reads with MiXCR anew, one entry per CDR3 protein. The table includes 1.5 million to 2 million distinct CDR3 sequences, 32% detected once. Sequenced input: cord blood. Every receptor here comes from a newborn girl in good health. The CDR3 runs from the conserved cysteine through the conserved F or W. The D gene is left open where the match is weak. Part of the rows lack a size; the others show once, few, many or a class for expanded clones.

J | size | V | D | DNA | CDR3
TRBJ2-7 | . | TRBV28 | . | TGTGCCAGCAGCCGCTCCTACTCCTACGAGCAGTACTTC | CASSRSYSYEQYF
TRBJ1-4 | . | TRBV3-1 | . | TGTGCCAGCAGCCTTAGACGGGACATCTCAACGTTGAAACTGTTTTTT | CASSLRRDISTLKLFF
TRBJ2-7 | few | TRBV20-1 | TRBD2 | TGCAGTGCTAGAGCCGACGGGACTACGTTGTTCTACGAGCAGTACTTC | CSARADGTTLFYEQYF
TRBJ1-2 | . | TRBV6-1 | TRBD1 | TGTGCCAGCAGTAGGACAGGGGAGGGTGGCTGCACCTTC | CASSRTGEGGCTF
TRBJ1-1 | . | TRBV6-1 | TRBD1 | TGTGCCAGCAGCGTACGACAGGGGAAAGCTTTCTTT | CASSVRQGKAFF
TRBJ1-5 | . | TRBV5-6 | . | TGTGCCAGCAGCCATGAACAGGTGATCAATCAGCCCCAGCATTTT | CASSHEQVINQPQHF
TRBJ2-7 | . | TRBV11-2 | . | TGTGCCAGCAGCTTAGGGCAAGCCGGGTGGTCCTACGAGCAGTACTTC | CASSLGQAGWSYEQYF
TRBJ1-2 | few | TRBV14 | . | TGTGCCAGCAGCCAAGGAAGGCAGTCGAGTCCGTTCTATGGCTACACCTTC | CASSQGRQSSPFYGYTF
TRBJ1-5 | many | TRBV20-1 | . | TGCAGTGCTAGAGGTGTACATAGCAATCAGCCCCAGCATTTT | CSARGVHSNQPQHF
TRBJ1-1 | . | TRBV20-1 | . | TGCAGTGCCCCTCGTGGGGGGGTTGGCACTGAAACTTTCTTT | CSAPRGGVGTETFF
TRBJ2-3 | . | TRBV12-3/TRBV12-4 | . | TGTGCCAGCAGTTCCGAGTGGAAGAGCACAGATACGCAGTATTTT | CASSSEWKSTDTQYF
TRBJ1-2 | . | TRBV7-2 | . | TGTGCCAGCAGCCCTTCAGCGCCCTATGGCTACACCTTC | CASSPSAPYGYTF
TRBJ2-7 | few | TRBV5-1 | . | TGCGCCAGCAGTCCTACTCCCGGGACCAGATTGTACGAGCAGTACTTC | CASSPTPGTRLYEQYF
TRBJ2-3 | few | TRBV5-1 | TRBD1 | TGCGCCAGCAGCTTGGGTGACAGGGATAAGGATACGCAGTATTTT | CASSLGDRDKDTQYF
TRBJ2-4 | few | TRBV6-6 | . | TGTGCCAGCAGCTACGGTACTATTCGGCTAGCCAAAAACATTCAGTACTTC | CASSYGTIRLAKNIQYF
TRBJ1-2 | many | TRBV29-1 | . | TGCAGCGTTCACGGGGCCTATGGCTACACCTTC | CSVHGAYGYTF
TRBJ2-1 | few | TRBV11-2 | . | TGTGCCAGCAGCCCTAGCGTTTGGGCTCCAAATGAGCAGTTCTTC | CASSPSVWAPNEQFF
TRBJ2-1 | . | TRBV20-1 | TRBD2 | TGCAGTGCTAGAGATGTTGGGACTAGCGGGAGGCCCAGGATCTACAATGAGCAGTTCTTC | CSARDVGTSGRPRIYNEQFF
TRBJ1-1 | few | TRBV7-9 | TRBD1 | TGTGCCAGCAGCTTAGCGGGACAGGAAGCTTTCTTT | CASSLAGQEAFF
TRBJ2-3 | few | TRBV27 | . | TGTGCCAGCAGTTTAACAGGGTATGCAGATACGCAGTATTTT | CASSLTGYADTQYF
TRBJ2-3 | many | TRBV11-2 | TRBD2 | TGTGCCAGCAGCTTAGCACTAGCGGCAAGCACAGATACGCAGTATTTT | CASSLALAASTDTQYF
TRBJ2-2 | . | TRBV6-1 | TRBD1 | TGTGCCAGCATCTGGACAGGGAGCACCGGGGAGCTGTTTTTT | CASIWTGSTGELFF
TRBJ1-2 | . | TRBV6-1 | TRBD1 | TGTGCCAGCTCCGTGGAGGGGACAGGGACTTGGAACTATGGCTACACCTTC | CASSVEGTGTWNYGYTF
TRBJ2-1 | . | TRBV4-2 | . | TGTGCCAGCAGCCAAGTCTTAGGGTACAATGAGCAGTTCTTC | CASSQVLGYNEQFF
TRBJ2-5 | few | TRBV20-1 | . | TGCAGTGCTACCTATGACAACAAGATGGGGGAGACCCAGTACTTC | CSATYDNKMGETQYF
TRBJ2-7 | . | TRBV28 | TRBD2 | TGTGCCACCGCAAAGCGGGGGCCCTCCTACGAGCAGTACTTC | CATAKRGPSYEQYF
TRBJ2-1 | . | TRBV28 | . | TGTGCCAGCAGTTCTCAGACCCCAAATGAGCAGTTCTTC | CASSSQTPNEQFF
TRBJ2-3 | . | TRBV6-5 | . | TGTGCCAGCAGTTACTCGCCGGACCGACGGGGCACAGATACGCAGTATTTT | CASSYSPDRRGTDTQYF
TRBJ1-1 | . | TRBV7-6 | . | TGTGCCAGCAGCTTAAGGAAATCGAACACTGAAGCTTTCTTT | CASSLRKSNTEAFF
TRBJ1-2 | . | TRBV20-1 | . | TGCAGTGCTAGAGATCCGACAGCGGGGGGCTATGGCTACACCTTC | CSARDPTAGGYGYTF
TRBJ2-5 | few | TRBV5-1 | . | TGCGCCAGCAGCTTGAGACAGGGAGGCAACCAAGAGACCCAGTACTTC | CASSLRQGGNQETQYF
TRBJ2-7 | few | TRBV15 | . | TGTGCCACCAGCAGAGCATTGAAGGACTACAATGAGCAGTACTTC | CATSRALKDYNEQYF
TRBJ2-3 | . | TRBV5-1 | . | TGCGCCAGCAGCAAACAGGGTGGTACGCAGTATTTT | CASSKQGGTQYF
TRBJ1-1 | . | TRBV20-1 | . | TGCAGTGCTAGGGGGTCACGGGCCCCGAACACTGAAGCTTTCTTT | CSARGSRAPNTEAFF
TRBJ2-1 | . | TRBV9 | . | TGTGCCAGCAGCCCCCTTTCCTCGGGGTACAATGAGCAGTTCTTC | CASSPLSSGYNEQFF